The sequence of this T cell receptor (beta chain) was determined in a study of T cells in Graves' hyperthyroidism and ophthalmopathy. It was RNA transcripts that yielded the amplified TCR beta CDR3 regions. HTBI primers were used for first-round RT-PCR of the TCR CDR3. TCRdb independently ran MiXCR on the multiplex PCR reads; one entry per CDR3 protein. The sample shows about 560,000 distinct CDR3 sequences, around 14% of them seen only once. Sequencing was done on a sample of blood. This receptor was taken from a woman in her 30s with Graves' hyperthyroidism.

CDR3 nucleotides: TGTGCCAGTAGTAGAGGGACAGGGACCTACAATGAGCAGTTCTTC. Its protein product is CASSRGTGTYNEQFF. This chain uses TRBV19 with TRBJ2-1, with 9 nucleotides matching TRBD1. The V segment lost 4 bases and the J segment 2 bases; nucleotides outside the gene matches: 3. This CDR3 region has 15 residues. CDR1 is LNHDA and CDR2 is SQIVND in the germline V gene (reference sequence).